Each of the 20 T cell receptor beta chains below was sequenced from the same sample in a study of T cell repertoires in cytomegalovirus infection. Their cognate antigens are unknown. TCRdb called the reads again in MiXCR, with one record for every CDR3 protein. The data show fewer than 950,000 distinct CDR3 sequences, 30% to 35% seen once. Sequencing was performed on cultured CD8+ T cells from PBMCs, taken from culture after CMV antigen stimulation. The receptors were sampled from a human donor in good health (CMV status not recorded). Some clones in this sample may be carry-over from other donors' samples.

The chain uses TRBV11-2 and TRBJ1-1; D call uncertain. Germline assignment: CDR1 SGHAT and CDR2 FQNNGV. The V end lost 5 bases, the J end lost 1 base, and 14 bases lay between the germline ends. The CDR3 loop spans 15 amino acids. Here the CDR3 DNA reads TGTGCCAGCAGCCCTCAAGGACGGAGGAACACTGAAGCTTTCTTT. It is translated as CASSPQGRRNTEAFF.

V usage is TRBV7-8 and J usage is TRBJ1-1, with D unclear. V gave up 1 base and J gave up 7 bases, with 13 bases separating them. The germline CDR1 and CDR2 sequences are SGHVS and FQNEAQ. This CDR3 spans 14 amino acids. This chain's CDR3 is CASSLGISSIEAFF. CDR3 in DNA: TGTGCCAGCAGCTTAGGAATTTCTTCCATTGAAGCTTTCTTT.

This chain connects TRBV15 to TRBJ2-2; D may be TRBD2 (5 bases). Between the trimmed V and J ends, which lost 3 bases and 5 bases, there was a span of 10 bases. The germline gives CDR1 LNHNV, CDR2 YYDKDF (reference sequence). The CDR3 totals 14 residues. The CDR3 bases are TGTGCCACCAGCAGCCTCGGGGAGACCGGGGAGCTGTTTTTT. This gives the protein CATSSLGETGELFF.

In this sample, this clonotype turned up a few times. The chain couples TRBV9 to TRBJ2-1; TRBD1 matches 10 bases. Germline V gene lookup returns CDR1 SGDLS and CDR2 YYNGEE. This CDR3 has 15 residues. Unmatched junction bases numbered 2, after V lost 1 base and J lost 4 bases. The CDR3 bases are TGTGCCAGCAGCGTACGGGACAGGGGTTACAATGAGCAGTTCTTC. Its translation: CASSVRDRGYNEQFF.

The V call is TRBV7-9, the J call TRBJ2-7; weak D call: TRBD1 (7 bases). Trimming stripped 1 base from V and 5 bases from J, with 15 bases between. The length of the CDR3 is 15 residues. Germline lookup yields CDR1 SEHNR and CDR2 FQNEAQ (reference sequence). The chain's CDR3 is CASSLEEGARHEQYF. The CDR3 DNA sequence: TGTGCCAGCAGCTTAGAGGAGGGGGCGAGACACGAGCAGTACTTC.

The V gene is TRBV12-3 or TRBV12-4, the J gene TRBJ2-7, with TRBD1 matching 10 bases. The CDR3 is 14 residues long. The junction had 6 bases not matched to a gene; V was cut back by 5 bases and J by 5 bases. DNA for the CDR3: TGTGCCAGCAGTCCGGGACAGGGGATCCACGAGCAGTACTTC. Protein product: CASSPGQGIHEQYF.

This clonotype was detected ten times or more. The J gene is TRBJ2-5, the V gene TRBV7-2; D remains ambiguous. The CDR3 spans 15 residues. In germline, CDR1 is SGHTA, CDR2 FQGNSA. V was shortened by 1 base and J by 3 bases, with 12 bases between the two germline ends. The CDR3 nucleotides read TGTGCCAGCAGCTTAGTGAAGCTAGAAGAAGAGACCCAGTACTTC. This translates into CASSLVKLEEETQYF. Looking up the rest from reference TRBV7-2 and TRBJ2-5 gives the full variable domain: GAGVSQSPSNKVTEKGKDVELRCDPISGHTALYWYRQSLGQGLEFLIYFQGNSAPDKSGLPSDRFSAERTGGSVSTLTIQRTQQEDSAVYLCASSLVKLEEETQYFGPGTRLLVL.

CDR3 loop: CASTVDRGRRTSYNEQFF. The CDR3 DNA reads as TGTGCCAGCACCGTCGACAGGGGGCGCCGTACAAGCTACAATGAGCAGTTCTTC. This chain uses TRBV6-2 or TRBV6-3 with TRBJ2-1; 10 bases fit TRBD1. Unmatched junction bases numbered 15, after V lost 7 bases and J lost 3 bases. This CDR3 has 18 residues. Germline V CDR1 and CDR2: MNHEY, SVGEGT.

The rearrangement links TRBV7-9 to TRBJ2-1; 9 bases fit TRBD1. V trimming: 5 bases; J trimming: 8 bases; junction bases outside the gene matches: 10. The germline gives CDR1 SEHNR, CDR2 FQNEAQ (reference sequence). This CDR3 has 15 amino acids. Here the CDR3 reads CASSLGTGKGDEQFF. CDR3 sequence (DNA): TGTGCCAGCAGCCTCGGGACAGGGAAGGGAGATGAGCAGTTCTTC.

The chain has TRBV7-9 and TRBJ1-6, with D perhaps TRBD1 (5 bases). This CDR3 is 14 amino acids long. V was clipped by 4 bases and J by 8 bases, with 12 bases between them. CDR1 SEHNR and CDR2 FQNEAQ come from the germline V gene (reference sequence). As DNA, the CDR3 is TGTGCCAGCAGCTCGGACAAGTTGGATTCACCCCTCCACTTT. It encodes CASSSDKLDSPLHF.

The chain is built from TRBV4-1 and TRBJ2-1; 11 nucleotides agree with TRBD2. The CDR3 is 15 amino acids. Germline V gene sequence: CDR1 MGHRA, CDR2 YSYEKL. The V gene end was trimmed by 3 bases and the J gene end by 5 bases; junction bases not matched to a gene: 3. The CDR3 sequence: CASSHLTSGNNEQFF. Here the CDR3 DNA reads TGCGCCAGCAGCCATTTGACTAGCGGGAACAATGAGCAGTTCTTC.

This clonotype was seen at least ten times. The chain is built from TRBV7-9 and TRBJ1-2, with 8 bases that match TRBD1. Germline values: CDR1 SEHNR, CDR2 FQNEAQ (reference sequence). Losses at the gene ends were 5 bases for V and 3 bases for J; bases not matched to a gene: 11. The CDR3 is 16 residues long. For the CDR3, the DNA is TGTGCCAGCAGCCTTGGTGCAGGGGGCACGGACTATGGCTACACCTTC. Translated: CASSLGAGGTDYGYTF.

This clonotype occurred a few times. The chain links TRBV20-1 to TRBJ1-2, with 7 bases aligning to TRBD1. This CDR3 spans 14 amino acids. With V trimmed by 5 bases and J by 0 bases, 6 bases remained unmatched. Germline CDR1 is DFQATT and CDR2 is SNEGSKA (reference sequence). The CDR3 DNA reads TGCAGTGCTCCTTTACAGGGGACTAACTATGGCTACACCTTC. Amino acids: CSAPLQGTNYGYTF.

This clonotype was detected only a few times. CDR3 in DNA: TGTGCCAGCAGTCGCACAAGCGGGACACCCCTCCACTTT. Amino acid sequence: CASSRTSGTPLHF. V gene TRBV12-3 or TRBV12-4 combines with J gene TRBJ1-6; no clear D gene. V was clipped by 5 bases and J by 11 bases, with 13 bases between them. The CDR3 contains 13 residues.

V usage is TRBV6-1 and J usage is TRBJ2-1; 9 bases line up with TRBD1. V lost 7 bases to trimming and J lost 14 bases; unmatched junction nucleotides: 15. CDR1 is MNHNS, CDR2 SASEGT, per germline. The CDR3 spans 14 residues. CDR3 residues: CASTRAGTGPSEFF. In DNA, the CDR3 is TGTGCCAGCACCAGAGCCGGGACAGGGCCTTCGGAGTTCTTC.

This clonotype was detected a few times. The CDR3 region is CASSWVGTPTEAFF. For the CDR3, the DNA is TGTGCCAGCAGTTGGGTCGGGACACCCACTGAAGCTTTCTTT. The chain recombines TRBV28 with TRBJ1-1; D perhaps matches TRBD1 (6 bases). Germline CDR1 and CDR2: MDHEN and SYDVKM. This CDR3 is 14 amino acids long. Between the trimmed V and J ends, which lost 4 bases and 4 bases, there was a span of 13 bases.

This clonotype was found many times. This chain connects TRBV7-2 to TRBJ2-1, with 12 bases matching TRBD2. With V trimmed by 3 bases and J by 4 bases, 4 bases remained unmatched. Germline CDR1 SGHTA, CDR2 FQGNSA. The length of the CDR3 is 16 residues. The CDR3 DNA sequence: TGTGCCAGCAGCTTGCTAGCGGGGGGGCGATACAATGAGCAGTTCTTC. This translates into CASSLLAGGRYNEQFF.

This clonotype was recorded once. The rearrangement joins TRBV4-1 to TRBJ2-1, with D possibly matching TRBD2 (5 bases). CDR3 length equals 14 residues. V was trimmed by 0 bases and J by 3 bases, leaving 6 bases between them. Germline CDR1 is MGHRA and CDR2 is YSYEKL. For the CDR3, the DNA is TGCGCCAGCAGCCAAGATACTAGCTACAATGAGCAGTTCTTC. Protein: CASSQDTSYNEQFF.

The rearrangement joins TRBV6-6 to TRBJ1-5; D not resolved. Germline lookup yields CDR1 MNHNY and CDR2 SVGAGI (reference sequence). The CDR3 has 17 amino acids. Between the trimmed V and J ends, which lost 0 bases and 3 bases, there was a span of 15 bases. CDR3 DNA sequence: TGTGCCAGCAGTTACTCGAATCGGTTGCAGATCAATCAGCCCCAGCATTTT. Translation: CASSYSNRLQINQPQHF.

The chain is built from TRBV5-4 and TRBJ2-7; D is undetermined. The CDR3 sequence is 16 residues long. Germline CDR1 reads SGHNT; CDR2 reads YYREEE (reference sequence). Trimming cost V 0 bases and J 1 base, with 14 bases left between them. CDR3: CASSLGVGMGSYEQYF. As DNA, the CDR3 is TGTGCCAGCAGCTTGGGTGTGGGAATGGGGTCCTACGAGCAGTACTTC.